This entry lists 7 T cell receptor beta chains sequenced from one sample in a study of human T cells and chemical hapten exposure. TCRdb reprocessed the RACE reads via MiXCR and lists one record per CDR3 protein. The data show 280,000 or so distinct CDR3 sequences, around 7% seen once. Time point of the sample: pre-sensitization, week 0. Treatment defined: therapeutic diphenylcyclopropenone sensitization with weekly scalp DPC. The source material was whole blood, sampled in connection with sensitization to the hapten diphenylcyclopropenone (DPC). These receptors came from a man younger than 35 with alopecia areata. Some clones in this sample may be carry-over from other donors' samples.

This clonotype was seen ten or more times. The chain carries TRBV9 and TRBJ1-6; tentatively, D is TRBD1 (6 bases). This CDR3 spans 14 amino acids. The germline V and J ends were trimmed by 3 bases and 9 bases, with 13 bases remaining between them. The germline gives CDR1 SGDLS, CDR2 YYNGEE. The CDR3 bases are TGTGCCAGCAGCGGTCAGGGGCCCGGTTCACCCCTCCACTTT. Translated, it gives CASSGQGPGSPLHF.

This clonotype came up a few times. The CDR3 bases are TGTGCCAGCAGTTTAGGAGGAGTTGAAGCTTTCTTT. This codes for CASSLGGVEAFF. The chain uses TRBV12-3 or TRBV12-4 and TRBJ1-1; unclear D gene. V gave up 1 base and J gave up 7 bases, with 7 bases separating them. This CDR3 is 12 amino acids long.

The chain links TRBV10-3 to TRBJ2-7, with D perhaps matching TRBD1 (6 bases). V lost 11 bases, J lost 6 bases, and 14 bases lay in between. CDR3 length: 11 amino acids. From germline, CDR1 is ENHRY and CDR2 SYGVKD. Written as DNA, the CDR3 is TGTGCCGACTCAGGGGTGCGCGAGCAGTACTTC. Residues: CADSGVREQYF.

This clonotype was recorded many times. The CDR3 sequence is CASSRGGPNTDTQYF. CDR3 in DNA: TGTGCCAGCAGCCGAGGGGGGCCGAACACAGATACGCAGTATTTT. The gene calls are TRBV6-2 or TRBV6-3 and TRBJ2-3; either TRBD1 or TRBD2 may fit D (6 bases each). Trimming took off 6 bases at V and 2 bases at J, with 15 bases between the two ends. The CDR3 has 15 amino acids. The germline CDR1 and CDR2 sequences are MNHEY and SVGEGT.

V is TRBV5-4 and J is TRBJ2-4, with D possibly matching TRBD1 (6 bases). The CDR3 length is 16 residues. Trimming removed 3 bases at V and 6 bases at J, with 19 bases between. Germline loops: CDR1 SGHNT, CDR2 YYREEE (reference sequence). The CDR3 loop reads CASSSRRQAGTNIQYF. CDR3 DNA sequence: TGTGCCAGCAGCTCCAGACGACAGGCAGGAACAAACATTCAGTACTTC. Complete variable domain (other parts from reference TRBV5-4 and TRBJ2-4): ETGVTQSPTHLIKTRGQQVTLRCSSQSGHNTVSWYQQALGQGPQFIFQYYREEENGRGNFPPRFSGLQFPNYSSELNVNALELDDSALYLCASSSRRQAGTNIQYFGAGTRLSVL.

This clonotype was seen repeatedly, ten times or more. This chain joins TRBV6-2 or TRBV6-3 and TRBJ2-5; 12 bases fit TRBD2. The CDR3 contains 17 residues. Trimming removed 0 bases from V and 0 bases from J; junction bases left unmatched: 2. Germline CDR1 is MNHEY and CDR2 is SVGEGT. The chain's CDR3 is CASSYSRTSGDQETQYF. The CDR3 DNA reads TGTGCCAGCAGTTACTCGAGGACTAGCGGGGACCAAGAGACCCAGTACTTC.

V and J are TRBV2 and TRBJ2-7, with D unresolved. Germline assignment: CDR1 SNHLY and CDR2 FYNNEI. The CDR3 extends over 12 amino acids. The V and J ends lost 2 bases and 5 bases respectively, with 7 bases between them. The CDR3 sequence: CASSEMGNEQYV. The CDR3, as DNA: TGTGCCAGCAGTGAAATGGGGAACGAGCAGTACGTC.